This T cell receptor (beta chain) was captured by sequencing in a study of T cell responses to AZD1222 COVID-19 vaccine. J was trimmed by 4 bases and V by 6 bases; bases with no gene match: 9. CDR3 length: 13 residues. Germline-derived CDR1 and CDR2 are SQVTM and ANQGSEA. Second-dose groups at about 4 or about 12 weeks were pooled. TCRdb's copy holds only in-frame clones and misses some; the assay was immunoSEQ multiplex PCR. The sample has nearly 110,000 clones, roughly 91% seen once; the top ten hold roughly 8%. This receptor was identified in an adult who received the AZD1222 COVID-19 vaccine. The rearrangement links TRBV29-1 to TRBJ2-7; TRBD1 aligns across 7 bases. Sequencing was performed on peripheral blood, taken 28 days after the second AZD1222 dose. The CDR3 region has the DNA TGCAGCGTCCGGACAGGCCTAGGGTACGAGCAGTACTTC. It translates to CSVRTGLGYEQYF.